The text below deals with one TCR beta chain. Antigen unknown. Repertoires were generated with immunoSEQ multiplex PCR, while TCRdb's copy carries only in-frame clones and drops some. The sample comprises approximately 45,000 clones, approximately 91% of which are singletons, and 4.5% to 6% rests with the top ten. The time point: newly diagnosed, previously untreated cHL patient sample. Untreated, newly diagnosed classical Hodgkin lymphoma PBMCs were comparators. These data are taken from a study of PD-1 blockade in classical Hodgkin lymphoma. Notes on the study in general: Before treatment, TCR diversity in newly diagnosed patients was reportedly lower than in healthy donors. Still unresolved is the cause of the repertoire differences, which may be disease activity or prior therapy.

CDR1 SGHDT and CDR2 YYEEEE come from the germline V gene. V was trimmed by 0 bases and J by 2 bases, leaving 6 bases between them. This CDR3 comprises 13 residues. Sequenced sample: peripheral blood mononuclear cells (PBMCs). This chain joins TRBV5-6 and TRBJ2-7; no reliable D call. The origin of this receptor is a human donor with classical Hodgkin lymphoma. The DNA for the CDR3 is TGTGCCAGCAGCTTGGAACCGACCTACGAGCAGTACTTC. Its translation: CASSLEPTYEQYF. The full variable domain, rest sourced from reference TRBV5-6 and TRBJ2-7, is DAGVTQSPTHLIKTRGQQVTLRCSPKSGHDTVSWYQQALGQGPQFIFQYYEEEERQRGNFPDRFSGHQFPNYSSELNVNALLLGDSALYLCASSLEPTYEQYFGPGTRLTVT.